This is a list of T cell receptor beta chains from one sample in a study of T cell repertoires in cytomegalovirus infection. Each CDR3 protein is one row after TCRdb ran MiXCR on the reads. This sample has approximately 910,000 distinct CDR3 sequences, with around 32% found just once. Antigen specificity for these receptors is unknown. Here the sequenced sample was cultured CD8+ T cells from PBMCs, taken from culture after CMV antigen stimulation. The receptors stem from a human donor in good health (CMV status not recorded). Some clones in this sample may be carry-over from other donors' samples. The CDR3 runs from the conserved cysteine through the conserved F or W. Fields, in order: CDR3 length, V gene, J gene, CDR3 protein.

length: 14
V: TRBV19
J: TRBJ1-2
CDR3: CASSGDSLGDGYTF

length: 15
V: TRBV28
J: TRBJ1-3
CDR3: CASSLDGDPGNTIYF

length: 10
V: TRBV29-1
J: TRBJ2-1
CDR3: CSVGDKYEFF

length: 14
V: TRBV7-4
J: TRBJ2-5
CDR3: CASSARLAGETQYF

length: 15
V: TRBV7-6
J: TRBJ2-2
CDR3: CASSLPGQGPGELFF

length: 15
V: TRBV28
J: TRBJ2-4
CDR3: CASSFGATLDDIQYF

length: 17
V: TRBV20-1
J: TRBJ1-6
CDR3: CSARDMHGSSYNSPLHF

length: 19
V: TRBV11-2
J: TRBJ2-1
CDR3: CASSLGGWVALRSGNEQFF

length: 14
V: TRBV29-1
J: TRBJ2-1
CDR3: CSVEGDPSYNEQFF

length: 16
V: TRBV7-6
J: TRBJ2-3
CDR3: CASSQRGGAVTDTQYF

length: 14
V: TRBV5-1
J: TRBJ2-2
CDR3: CASSLGQGVGELFF

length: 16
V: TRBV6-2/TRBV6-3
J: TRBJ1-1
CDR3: CASSRGQQEMNTEAFF

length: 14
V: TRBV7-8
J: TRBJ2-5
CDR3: CASKAPGLKETQYF

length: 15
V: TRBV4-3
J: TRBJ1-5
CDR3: CASSPGRGVVQPQHF

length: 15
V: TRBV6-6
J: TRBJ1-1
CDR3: CASSYSGGANTEAFF

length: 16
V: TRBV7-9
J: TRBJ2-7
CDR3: CASSSRTSGVPGEQYF

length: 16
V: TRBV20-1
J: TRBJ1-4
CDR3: CSARDPRGWEGEKLFF

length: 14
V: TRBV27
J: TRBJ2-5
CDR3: CASTGAFPRETQYF

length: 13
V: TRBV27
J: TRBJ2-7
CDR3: CASSLGDSYEQYF

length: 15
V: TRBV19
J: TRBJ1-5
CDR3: CASSIDRVWGQPQHF

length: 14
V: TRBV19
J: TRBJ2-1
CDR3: CASSIESAGSEQFF

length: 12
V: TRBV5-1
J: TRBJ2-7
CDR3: CASSSPAYEQYF

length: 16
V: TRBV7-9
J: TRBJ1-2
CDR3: CASSPSQGPGLYGYTF

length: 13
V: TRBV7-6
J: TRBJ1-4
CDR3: CASSNDRVEKLFF

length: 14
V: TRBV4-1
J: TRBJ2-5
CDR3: CASSQAAGQETQYF

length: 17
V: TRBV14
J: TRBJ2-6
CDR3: CASSQLGRVSGANVLTF

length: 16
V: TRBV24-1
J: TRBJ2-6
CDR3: CATRGGRSSGANVLTF

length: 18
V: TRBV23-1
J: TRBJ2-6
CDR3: CASSQWDRCRPGANVLTF

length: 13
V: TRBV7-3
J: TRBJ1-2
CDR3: CASSLRGHAGYTF

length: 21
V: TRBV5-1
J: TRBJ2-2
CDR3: CASSLAYTGNGNYSNTGELFF

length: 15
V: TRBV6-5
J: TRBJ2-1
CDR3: CASSTLGSSYNEQFF

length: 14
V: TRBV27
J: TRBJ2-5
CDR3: CASSRGLWRETQYF

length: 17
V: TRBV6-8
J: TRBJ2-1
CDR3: CASSYSYLTGENNEQFF

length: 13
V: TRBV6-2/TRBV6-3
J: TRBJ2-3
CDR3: CASSYQSEDTQYF

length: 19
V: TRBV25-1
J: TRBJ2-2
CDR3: CASSDYTSPGRVNTGELFF